This TCR beta chain derives from a study of Tregs in tolerant kidney transplant recipients. The wider study: Related graft donors supplied nonmyeloablative bone marrow transplants, and mixed chimerism was transient. Stimulator donor B cells were generated over 10 days with CD40L, cyclosporin A and IL-4. Two populations were sorted: CD4+CD8-CD25+CD127- and CD4+CD8-4-1BB+CD40L-.

Clones were sequenced by immunoSEQ multiplex PCR, and TCRdb holds only the in-frame ones, with some missing. The data show around 11,000 clones, around 91% seen once. V lost 3 bases to trimming and J lost 2 bases, with 9 bases between them. The CDR3 contains 15 residues. Looked up from germline, CDR1 is SGHRS and CDR2 is YFSETQ. Remarks on this clone: What it binds is not known.

This chain uses TRBV5-1 with TRBJ2-6; a weak D match, TRBD1 (6 bases). Specimen: Tregs from blood cultured with allogeneic cells, collected before the transplant. The source is a human patient who received a combined kidney and bone marrow transplant. The CDR3 loop reads CASSYTGTGANVLTF. CDR3 DNA: TGCGCCAGCAGCTACACAGGGACTGGGGCCAACGTCCTGACTTTC.